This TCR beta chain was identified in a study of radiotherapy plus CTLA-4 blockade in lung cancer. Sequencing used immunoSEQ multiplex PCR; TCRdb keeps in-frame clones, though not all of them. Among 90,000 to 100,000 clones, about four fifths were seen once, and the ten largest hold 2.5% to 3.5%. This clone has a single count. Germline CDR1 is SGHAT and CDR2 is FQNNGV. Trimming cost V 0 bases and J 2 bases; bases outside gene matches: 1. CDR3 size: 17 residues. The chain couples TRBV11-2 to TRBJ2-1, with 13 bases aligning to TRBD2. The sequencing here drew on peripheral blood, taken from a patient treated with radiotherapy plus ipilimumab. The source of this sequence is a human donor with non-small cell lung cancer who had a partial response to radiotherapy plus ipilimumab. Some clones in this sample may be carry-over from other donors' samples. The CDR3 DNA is TGTGCCAGCAGCTTAGAAACTAGCGGGGGGGCCTACAATGAGCAGTTCTTC. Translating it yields CASSLETSGGAYNEQFF.